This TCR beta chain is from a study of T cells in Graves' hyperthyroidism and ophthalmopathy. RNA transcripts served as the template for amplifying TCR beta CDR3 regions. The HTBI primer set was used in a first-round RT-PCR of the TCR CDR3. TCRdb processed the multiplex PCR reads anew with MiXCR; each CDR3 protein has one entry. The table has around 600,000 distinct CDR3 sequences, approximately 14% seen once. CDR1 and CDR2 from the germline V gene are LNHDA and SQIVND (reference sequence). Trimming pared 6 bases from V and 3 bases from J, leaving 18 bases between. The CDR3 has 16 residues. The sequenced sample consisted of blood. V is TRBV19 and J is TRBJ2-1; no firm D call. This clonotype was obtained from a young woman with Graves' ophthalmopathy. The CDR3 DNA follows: TGTGCCAGTAGGGACGGACCCCCGTTAAGCTACAATGAGCAGTTCTTC. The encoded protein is CASRDGPPLSYNEQFF. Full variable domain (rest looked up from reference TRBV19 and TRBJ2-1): DGGITQSPKYLFRKEGQNVTLSCEQNLNHDAMYWYRQDPGQGLRLIYYSQIVNDFQKGDIAEGYSVSREKKESFPLTVTSAQKNPTAFYLCASRDGPPLSYNEQFFGPGTRLTVL.